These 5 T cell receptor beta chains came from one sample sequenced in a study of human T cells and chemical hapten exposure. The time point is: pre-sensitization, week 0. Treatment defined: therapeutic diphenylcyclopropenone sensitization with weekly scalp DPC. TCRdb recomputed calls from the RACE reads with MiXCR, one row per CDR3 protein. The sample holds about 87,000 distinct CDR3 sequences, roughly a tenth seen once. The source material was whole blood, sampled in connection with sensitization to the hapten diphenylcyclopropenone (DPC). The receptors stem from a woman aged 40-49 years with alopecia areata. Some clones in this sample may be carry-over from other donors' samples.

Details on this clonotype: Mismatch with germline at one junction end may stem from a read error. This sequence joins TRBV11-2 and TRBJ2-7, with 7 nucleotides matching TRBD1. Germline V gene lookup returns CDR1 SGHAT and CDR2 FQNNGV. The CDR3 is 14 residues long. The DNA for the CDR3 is TGTGCCAGCAGCGTAGACAGGGTATTCGGCGAGCAGTACTTC. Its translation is CASSVDRVFGEQYF. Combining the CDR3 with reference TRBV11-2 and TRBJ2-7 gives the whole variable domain EAGVAQSPRYKIIEKRQSVAFWCNPISGHATLYWYQQILGQGPKLLIQFQNNGVVDDSQLPKDRFSAERLKGVDSTLKIQPAKLEDSAVYLCASSVDRVFGEQYFGPGTRLTVT.

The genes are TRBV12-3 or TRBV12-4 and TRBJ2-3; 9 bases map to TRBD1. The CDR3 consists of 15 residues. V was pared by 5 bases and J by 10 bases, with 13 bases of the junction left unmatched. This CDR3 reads CASSAPGQGNTPQYF. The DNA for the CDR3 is TGTGCCAGCAGTGCCCCCGGACAGGGGAACACCCCGCAGTATTTT.

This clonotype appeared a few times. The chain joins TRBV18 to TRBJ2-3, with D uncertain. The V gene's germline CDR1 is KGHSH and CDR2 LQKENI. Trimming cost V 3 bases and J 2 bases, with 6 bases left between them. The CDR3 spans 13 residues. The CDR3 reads CASSPLHTDTQYF. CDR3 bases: TGTGCCAGCTCACCCCTACACACAGATACGCAGTATTTT.

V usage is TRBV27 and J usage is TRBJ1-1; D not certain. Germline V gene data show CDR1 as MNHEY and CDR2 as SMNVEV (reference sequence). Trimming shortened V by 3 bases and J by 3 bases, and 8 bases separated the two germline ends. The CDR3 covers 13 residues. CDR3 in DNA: TGTGCCAGCAGTTTCAATCGGGACACTGAAGCTTTCTTT. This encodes CASSFNRDTEAFF.

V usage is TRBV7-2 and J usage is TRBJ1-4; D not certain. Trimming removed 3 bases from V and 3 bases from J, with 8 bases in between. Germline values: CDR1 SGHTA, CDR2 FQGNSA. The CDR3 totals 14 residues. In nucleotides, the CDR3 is TGTGCCAGCAGCTTTCGGGGATCTAATGAAAAACTGTTTTTT. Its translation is CASSFRGSNEKLFF.